This T cell receptor (beta chain) was documented in a study of cytotoxic CD8 clonotypes in ibrutinib-treated CLL. Study in general: Within the patient group, under 12 were relapsed/refractory and some 15 treatment-naive, and approximately 17 were IGHV unmutated. Response sampling took place at median about 12 months of treatment, range 6 to 36. Results showed around 24 partial and 2 complete responses; following median 68 months, approximately 14 remained remitted, approximately 12 advanced.

Germline V gene data show CDR1 as SQVTM and CDR2 as ANQGSEA. The CDR3 runs to 12 residues. Trimming removed 8 bases from V and 1 base from J, with 11 bases in between. With sequencing, the targeted depth ranged from 1 in 200,000 to 1 in 1 million T cells. This table comes from immunoSEQ multiplex PCR, and its TCRdb copy is limited to in-frame clones, with some not included. The table has about 200,000 clones, 70% to 75% seen once; the top ten hold 5.5% to 7%. The starting material was PBMCs, obtained after 12 months of ibrutinib treatment. This chain links TRBV29-1 with TRBJ1-1, with a possible D match to TRBD1 (6 bases). The receptor was isolated from a human donor with chronic lymphocytic leukemia. The CDR3 nucleotides read TGCAGCTTCCGCAGGGGGAACACTGAAGCTTTCTTT. Its protein product is CSFRRGNTEAFF.